The 20 T cell receptor beta chains in this list originate from one sample, sequenced in a study of regulatory T cells. The PCR used 52 TRBV and 13 TRBJ primers. Clones were sequenced by immunoSEQ multiplex PCR, and TCRdb holds only the in-frame ones, with some missing. Among about 17,000 clones listed, around 90% were seen once. The specimen sequenced was CD8+ T cells sorted from blood. All receptors come from a person between 18 and 35 years old with CD3G deficiency.

The chain combines TRBV4-1 with TRBJ2-7; tentatively, D is TRBD1 or TRBD2 (5 bases each). CDR1 is MGHRA, CDR2 YSYEKL, per germline. The CDR3 is made up of 15 amino acids. V was cut by 1 base and J by 0 bases, with 10 bases left in between. This CDR3 reads CASSQAPGTSYEQYF. CDR3 nucleotide sequence: TGCGCCAGCAGCCAAGCTCCCGGGACCTCCTACGAGCAGTACTTC.

The rearrangement uses TRBV29-1 and TRBJ1-1; D not certain. V was shortened by 6 bases and J by 8 bases, with 19 bases between the two germline ends. This CDR3 is built from 13 residues. The germline V gene has CDR1 SQVTM and CDR2 ANQGSEA. The CDR3 is CSVSADSTVEAFF. CDR3 nucleotide sequence: TGCAGCGTCTCGGCCGACTCTACGGTAGAAGCTTTCTTT.

In this sample, this clone turned up once. Written as DNA, the CDR3 is TGTGCCACCAGCAGAGAGGTCACCGGGGAGCTGTTTTTT. Protein: CATSREVTGELFF. The rearrangement uses TRBV15 and TRBJ2-2, with D hard to call. Germline CDR1 is LNHNV and CDR2 is YYDKDF (reference sequence). Trimming took 0 bases from V and 4 from J, leaving 3 bases between them. The CDR3 has 13 amino acids.

The chain recombines TRBV6-5 with TRBJ1-6; TRBD1 might be the D (6 bases). This CDR3 is built from 14 residues. Germline V lookup: CDR1 MNHEY, CDR2 SVGAGI. V lost 2 bases to trimming and J lost 7 bases, with 9 bases between them. CDR3 nucleotides: TGTGCCAGCAGTTACGGACAGTCAAATTCACCCCTCCACTTT. It encodes CASSYGQSNSPLHF.

CDR3 DNA sequence: TGTGCCACCTCGGACAGTCACACTGAAGCTTTCTTT. This translates into CATSDSHTEAFF. This sequence joins TRBV28 and TRBJ1-1; possibly TRBD1 for D (6 bases). The V end lost 10 bases, the J end lost 3 bases, and 12 bases lay between the germline ends. CDR1 is MDHEN, CDR2 SYDVKM, per germline. The CDR3 is 12 residues long.

This chain joins TRBV11-2 and TRBJ2-3; tentatively, D is TRBD2 (5 bases). The V gene's germline CDR1 is SGHAT and CDR2 FQNNGV. V was shortened by 5 bases and J by 2 bases, with 14 bases between the two germline ends. This CDR3 spans 15 amino acids. CDR3 residues: CASSPMALATDTQYF. The CDR3 DNA sequence: TGTGCCAGCAGCCCCATGGCCCTAGCCACAGATACGCAGTATTTT.

This rearrangement joins TRBV19 to TRBJ1-1; D ambiguous. The length of the CDR3 is 14 residues. The germline V and J ends were trimmed by 3 bases and 6 bases, with 14 bases remaining between them. Per the germline V gene, CDR1 is LNHDA and CDR2 is SQIVND (reference sequence). The CDR3 sequence: CASSILAKGAEAFF. CDR3 coding DNA: TGTGCCAGTAGTATTCTGGCAAAAGGAGCTGAAGCTTTCTTT. The full variable domain, rest sourced from reference TRBV19 and TRBJ1-1, is DGGITQSPKYLFRKEGQNVTLSCEQNLNHDAMYWYRQDPGQGLRLIYYSQIVNDFQKGDIAEGYSVSREKKESFPLTVTSAQKNPTAFYLCASSILAKGAEAFFGQGTRLTVV.

This clone was detected only once. This sequence joins TRBV12-5 and TRBJ2-3; D possibly corresponds to TRBD2 (7 bases). The CDR3 contains 14 residues. Trimming shortened V by 3 bases and J by 5 bases, and 12 bases separated the two germline ends. CDR1 and CDR2 (germline): LGHNT, FRNRAP. The CDR3 coding sequence is TGTGCTAGTGGTTTAGGGGGGGGCAGAGATACGCAGTATTTT. It codes for CASGLGGGRDTQYF.

The V call is TRBV6-5, the J call TRBJ2-7; D unclear. Trimming took off 4 bases at V and 1 base at J, with 8 bases between the two ends. The germline CDR1 and CDR2 sequences are MNHEY and SVGAGI. This CDR3 region has 13 residues. CDR3 sequence (DNA): TGTGCCAGCAGTTTAACGGTTTCCTACGAGCAGTACTTC. This translates into CASSLTVSYEQYF.

The chain uses TRBV6-6 and TRBJ1-2, with 9 bases fitting TRBD1. Germline V CDR1 and CDR2: MNHNY, SVGAGI (reference sequence). Trimming removed 8 bases from V and 8 bases from J; junction bases left unmatched: 12. This CDR3 is 14 amino acids long. CDR3 in amino acids: CASGTGTLQLGYTF. In nucleotides, the CDR3 is TGTGCCAGCGGGACAGGGACTCTGCAGCTCGGCTACACCTTC.

Comment on this clone: One end of the junction fails to match germline, which may point to a read error. This CDR3 is CASSLDWGNPEAFF. The CDR3 coding sequence is TGCGCCAGCAGCTTGGATTGGGGGAACCCTGAAGCTTTCTTT. The rearrangement links TRBV5-1 to TRBJ1-1, with D tentatively TRBD1 (5 bases). CDR3 length: 14 amino acids. CDR1 SGHRS and CDR2 YFSETQ come from the germline V gene.

The genes are TRBV30 and TRBJ1-3, with unresolved D. Trimming pared 1 base from V and 3 bases from J, leaving 10 bases between. Per the germline V gene, CDR1 is GTSNPN and CDR2 is SVGIG (reference sequence). The CDR3 consists of 14 residues. CDR3 protein: CAWSGPLVGNTIYF. CDR3 DNA sequence: TGTGCCTGGAGTGGACCGCTGGTTGGAAACACCATATATTTT.

As for this clone: One end of the junction does not line up with germline, which may come from a read error. The chain uses TRBV13 and TRBJ1-2; 8 nucleotides agree with TRBD1. Per the germline V gene, CDR1 is PRHDT and CDR2 is FYEKMQ (reference sequence). The length of the CDR3 is 12 residues. This chain's CDR3 is CASSLGQGGYTF. CDR3 DNA: TGTGCCAGCAGCCTAGGACAGGGTGGCTACACCTTC.

This chain joins TRBV7-2 and TRBJ2-5; D remains unclear. Germline V gene data show CDR1 as SGHTA and CDR2 as FQGNSA. The CDR3 is made up of 15 amino acids. V shed 1 base and J shed 5 bases, with 14 bases lying between them. The CDR3 reads CASSLGPLGRETQYF. The CDR3 DNA is TGTGCCAGCAGCTTAGGGCCCCTAGGTCGGGAGACCCAGTACTTC.

The V gene is TRBV7-2, the J gene TRBJ2-5, with 7 bases that match TRBD2. Trimming took 3 bases from V and 1 from J; bases not matched to a gene: 5. CDR3 length: 15 amino acids. Germline V lookup: CDR1 SGHTA, CDR2 FQGNSA. The CDR3 region is CASSFSRGGQETQYF. The CDR3 DNA reads TGTGCCAGCAGCTTTTCTCGCGGGGGCCAAGAGACCCAGTACTTC. The variable domain in full, with the rest retrieved from reference TRBV7-2 and TRBJ2-5, is GAGVSQSPSNKVTEKGKDVELRCDPISGHTALYWYRQSLGQGLEFLIYFQGNSAPDKSGLPSDRFSAERTGGSVSTLTIQRTQQEDSAVYLCASSFSRGGQETQYFGPGTRLLVL.

The rearrangement links TRBV4-1 to TRBJ2-3; 14 nucleotides line up with TRBD2. The CDR3 spans 22 residues. The J segment lost 0 bases and the V segment lost 1 base, leaving 15 bases of the junction unmatched. Germline V gene lookup returns CDR1 MGHRA and CDR2 YSYEKL. The CDR3 reads CASSQGYVGGTSGGGSTDTQYF. DNA for the CDR3: TGCGCCAGCAGCCAAGGTTATGTAGGCGGGACTAGCGGGGGAGGCAGCACAGATACGCAGTATTTT.

The genes are TRBV7-6 and TRBJ2-2, with D perhaps TRBD1 (6 bases). The CDR3 loop spans 13 amino acids. V lost 5 bases and J 6 bases, leaving 10 bases between the germline ends. Germline V gives CDR1 SGHVS, CDR2 FNYEAQ. CDR3 loop: CASSPGTSGELFF. The CDR3 DNA reads TGTGCCAGCAGCCCCGGGACATCCGGGGAGCTGTTTTTT. Full variable domain (remainder filled in from reference TRBV7-6 and TRBJ2-2): GAGVSQSPRYKVTKRGQDVALRCDPISGHVSLYWYRQALGQGPEFLTYFNYEAQQDKSGLPNDRFSAERPEGSISTLTIQRTEQRDSAMYRCASSPGTSGELFFGEGSRLTVL.

V usage is TRBV2 and J usage is TRBJ2-7; 11 bases map to TRBD2. The germline V gene has CDR1 SNHLY and CDR2 FYNNEI. The CDR3 has 17 amino acids. V shed 3 bases, J shed 2 bases, and the junction held 9 bases outside the gene matches. The chain's CDR3 is CASSEWLAGGVPYEQYF. DNA for the CDR3: TGTGCCAGCAGTGAGTGGCTAGCGGGGGGAGTACCCTACGAGCAGTACTTC.

The V call is TRBV11-2, the J call TRBJ2-1; D may be TRBD2 (5 bases). The CDR3 covers 15 residues. The germline CDR1 and CDR2 sequences are SGHAT and FQNNGV. V gave up 4 bases and J gave up 5 bases, with 15 bases separating them. The CDR3 nucleotides are TGTGCCAGCAGCTCACCCGGGGTACCAAACAATGAGCAGTTCTTC. It yields the protein CASSSPGVPNNEQFF.

The chain carries TRBV13 and TRBJ2-2; no firm D call. The germline V and J ends were trimmed by 3 bases and 4 bases, with 3 bases remaining between them. The CDR3 consists of 12 residues. In germline, CDR1 is PRHDT, CDR2 FYEKMQ (reference sequence). The CDR3 region is CASSLGTGELFF. The CDR3 DNA sequence: TGTGCCAGCAGCTTGGGCACCGGGGAGCTGTTTTTT.